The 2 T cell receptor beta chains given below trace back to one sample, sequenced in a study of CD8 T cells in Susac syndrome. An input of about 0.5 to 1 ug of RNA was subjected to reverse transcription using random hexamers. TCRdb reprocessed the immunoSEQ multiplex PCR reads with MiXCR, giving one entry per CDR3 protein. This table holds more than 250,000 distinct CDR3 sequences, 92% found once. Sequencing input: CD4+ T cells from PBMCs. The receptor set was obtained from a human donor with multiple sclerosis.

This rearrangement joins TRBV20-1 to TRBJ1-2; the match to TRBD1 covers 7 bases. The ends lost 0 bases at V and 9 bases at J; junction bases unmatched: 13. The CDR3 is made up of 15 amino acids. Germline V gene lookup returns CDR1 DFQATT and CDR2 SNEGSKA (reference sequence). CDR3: CSARDKTGKRLSYTF. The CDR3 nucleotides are TGCAGTGCTAGAGATAAGACAGGGAAGCGCTTAAGCTACACCTTC.

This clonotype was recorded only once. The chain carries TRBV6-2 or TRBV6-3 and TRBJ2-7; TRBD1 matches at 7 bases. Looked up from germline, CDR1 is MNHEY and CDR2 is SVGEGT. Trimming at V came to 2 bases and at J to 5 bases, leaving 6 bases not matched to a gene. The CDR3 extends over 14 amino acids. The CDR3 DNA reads TGTGCCAGCAGTTACACTGCAGGGGGAAACGAGCAGTACTTC. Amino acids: CASSYTAGGNEQYF.